This T cell receptor beta chain was observed in a study of cytomegalovirus exposure and HLA in healthy donors. Broader study findings: In an earlier analysis, in several hundred donors, most V segments appeared productive either ~87% or ~30% of the time. A list of about 180 TCR beta chains associated with cytomegalovirus was given.

Worth noting for this clone: Its antigen is still unknown.

Primers included in the PCR were 60 Vbeta and 13 Jbeta primers. Generated by immunoSEQ multiplex PCR, the TCRdb table keeps only in-frame clones and is missing some. Of some 120,000 clones listed, roughly 85% are singletons. Trimming removed 7 bases from V and 3 bases from J, with 25 bases in between. The CDR3 runs 19 residues. CDR1 and CDR2 from the germline V gene are LNHDA and SQIVND (reference sequence). Sequenced material: PBMCs. The receptor's source is a woman aged 25 to 45 in good health and CMV-seropositive. The rearrangement uses TRBV19 and TRBJ2-6, with D possibly matching TRBD2 (5 bases). CDR3 region: CASNPGRTQGLGGANVLTF. For the CDR3, the DNA is TGTGCCAGTAATCCTGGCCGGACTCAAGGCCTGGGTGGGGCCAACGTCCTGACTTTC.